Below, one T cell receptor beta chain is given with its context. Germline trimming cut 4 bases from V and 3 bases from J; bases unmatched to any gene: 6. Germline V gene lookup returns CDR1 SGHRS and CDR2 YFSETQ. This CDR3 is built from 14 residues. Produced via immunoSEQ multiplex PCR; TCRdb's table is partial and in-frame only. Altogether about 130,000 clones are present, about 94% being singletons, with the ten largest covering around 6.6%. This sample is part of a study of T cell responses to AZD1222 COVID-19 vaccine. The sequenced sample was peripheral blood, obtained on day 0 of AZD1222 vaccination. The chain employs TRBV5-1 and TRBJ1-2; 7 bases line up with TRBD1. This clonotype originated in an adult in good health. The CDR3 loop reads CASSGGQDHYGYTF. CDR3 bases: TGCGCCAGCAGCGGAGGACAGGACCACTATGGCTACACCTTC.